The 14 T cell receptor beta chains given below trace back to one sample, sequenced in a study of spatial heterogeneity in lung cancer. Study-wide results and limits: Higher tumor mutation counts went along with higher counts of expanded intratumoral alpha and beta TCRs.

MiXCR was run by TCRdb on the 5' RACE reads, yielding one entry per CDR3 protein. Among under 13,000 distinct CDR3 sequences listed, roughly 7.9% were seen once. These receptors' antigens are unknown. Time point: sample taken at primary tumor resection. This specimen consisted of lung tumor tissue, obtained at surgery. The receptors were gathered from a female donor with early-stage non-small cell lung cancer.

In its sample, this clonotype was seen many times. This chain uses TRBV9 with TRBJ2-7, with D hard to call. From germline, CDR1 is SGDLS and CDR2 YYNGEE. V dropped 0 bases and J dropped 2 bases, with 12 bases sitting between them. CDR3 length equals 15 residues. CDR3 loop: CASSVVRLTPYEQYF. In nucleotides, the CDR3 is TGTGCCAGCAGCGTAGTCAGGTTGACCCCCTACGAGCAGTACTTC.

CDR3 coding DNA: TGTGCCAGCAGTGCGGGACTCTTTGTGGGCACAGATACGCAGTATTTT. Protein: CASSAGLFVGTDTQYF. The chain uses TRBV6-5 and TRBJ2-3; D might be TRBD2 (6 bases). Germline CDR1 is MNHEY and CDR2 is SVGAGI. The V gene lost 5 bases and the J gene lost 1 base, with 16 bases spanning the gap. The CDR3 runs 16 residues.

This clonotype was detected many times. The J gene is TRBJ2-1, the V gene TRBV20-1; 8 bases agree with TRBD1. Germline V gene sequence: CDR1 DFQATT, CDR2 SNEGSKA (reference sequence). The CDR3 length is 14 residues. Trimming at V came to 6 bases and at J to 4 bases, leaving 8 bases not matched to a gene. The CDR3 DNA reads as TGCAGTGCCCCGCCACAGGGGGGATACAATGAGCAGTTCTTC. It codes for CSAPPQGGYNEQFF.

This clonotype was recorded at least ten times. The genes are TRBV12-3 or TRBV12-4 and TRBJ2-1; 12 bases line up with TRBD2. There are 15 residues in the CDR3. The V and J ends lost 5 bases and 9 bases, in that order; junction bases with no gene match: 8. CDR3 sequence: CASSPSGGAIVEQFF. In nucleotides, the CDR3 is TGTGCCAGCAGTCCTAGCGGGGGGGCCATCGTTGAGCAGTTCTTC.

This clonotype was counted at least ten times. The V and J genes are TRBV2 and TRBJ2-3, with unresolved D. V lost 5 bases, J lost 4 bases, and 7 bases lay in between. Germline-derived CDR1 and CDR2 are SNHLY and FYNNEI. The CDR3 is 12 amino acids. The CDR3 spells CASSSTADTQYF. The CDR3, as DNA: TGTGCCAGCAGTTCAACGGCAGATACGCAGTATTTT. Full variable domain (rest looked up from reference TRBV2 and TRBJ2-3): EPEVTQTPSHQVTQMGQEVILRCVPISNHLYFYWYRQILGQKVEFLVSFYNNEISEKSEIFDDQFSVERPDGSNFTLKIRSTKLEDSAMYFCASSSTADTQYFGPGTRLTVL.

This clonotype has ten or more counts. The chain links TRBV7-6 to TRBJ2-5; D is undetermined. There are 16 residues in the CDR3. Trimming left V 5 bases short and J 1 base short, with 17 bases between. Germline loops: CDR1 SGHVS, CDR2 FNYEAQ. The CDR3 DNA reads TGTGCCAGCAGCCCAGCATGGGTTCTCACCCAAGAGACCCAGTACTTC. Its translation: CASSPAWVLTQETQYF.

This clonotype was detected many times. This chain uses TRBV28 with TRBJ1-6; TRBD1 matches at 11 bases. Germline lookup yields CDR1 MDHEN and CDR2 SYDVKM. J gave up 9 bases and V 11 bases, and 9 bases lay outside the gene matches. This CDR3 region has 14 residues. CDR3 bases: TGTGCCGGCGCACACGGGACAGGGGGTTCACCCCTCCACTTT. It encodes CAGAHGTGGSPLHF.

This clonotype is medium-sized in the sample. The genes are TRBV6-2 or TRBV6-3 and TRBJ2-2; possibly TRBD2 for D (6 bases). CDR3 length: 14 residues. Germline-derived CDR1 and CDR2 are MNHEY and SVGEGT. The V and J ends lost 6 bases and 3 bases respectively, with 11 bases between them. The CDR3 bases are TGTGCCAGCAGGGGGCCGGGGGACACCGGGGAGCTGTTTTTT. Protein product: CASRGPGDTGELFF.

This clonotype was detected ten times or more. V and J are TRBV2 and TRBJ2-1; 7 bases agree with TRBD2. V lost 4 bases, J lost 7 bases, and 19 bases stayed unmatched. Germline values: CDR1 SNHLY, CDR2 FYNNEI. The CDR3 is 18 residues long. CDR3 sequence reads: CASSGSRSPGLNLNEQFF. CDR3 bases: TGTGCCAGCAGTGGGAGTAGGTCACCGGGACTAAACCTTAATGAGCAGTTCTTC.

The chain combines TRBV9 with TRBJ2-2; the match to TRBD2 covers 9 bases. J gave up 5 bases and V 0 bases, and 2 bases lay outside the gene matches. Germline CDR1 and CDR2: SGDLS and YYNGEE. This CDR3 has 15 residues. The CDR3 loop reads CASSVGGGATGELFF. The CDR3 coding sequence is TGTGCCAGCAGCGTAGGCGGGGGGGCTACCGGGGAGCTGTTTTTT. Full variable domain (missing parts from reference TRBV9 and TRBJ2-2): DSGVTQTPKHLITATGQRVTLRCSPRSGDLSVYWYQQSLDQGLQFLIQYYNGEERAKGNILERFSAQQFPDLHSELNLSSLELGDSALYFCASSVGGGATGELFFGEGSRLTVL.

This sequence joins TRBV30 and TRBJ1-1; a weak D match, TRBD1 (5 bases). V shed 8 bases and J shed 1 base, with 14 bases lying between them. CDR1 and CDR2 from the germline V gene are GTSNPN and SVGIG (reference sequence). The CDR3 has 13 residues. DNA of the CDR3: TGTGCCATCCGACAGAGTCCGAACACTGAAGCTTTCTTT. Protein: CAIRQSPNTEAFF.

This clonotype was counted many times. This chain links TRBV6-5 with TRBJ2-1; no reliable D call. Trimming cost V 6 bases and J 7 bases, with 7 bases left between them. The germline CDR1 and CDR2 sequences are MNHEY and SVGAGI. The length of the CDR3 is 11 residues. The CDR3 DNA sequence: TGTGCCAGCAGCCCCGGTAATGAGCAGTTCTTC. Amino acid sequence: CASSPGNEQFF.

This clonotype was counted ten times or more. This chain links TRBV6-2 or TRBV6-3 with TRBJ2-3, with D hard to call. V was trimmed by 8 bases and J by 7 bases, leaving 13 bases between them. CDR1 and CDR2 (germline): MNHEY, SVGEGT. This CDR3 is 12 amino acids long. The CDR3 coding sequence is TGTGCCAGCGCCCCCGCTTCTAATACGCAGTATTTT. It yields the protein CASAPASNTQYF.

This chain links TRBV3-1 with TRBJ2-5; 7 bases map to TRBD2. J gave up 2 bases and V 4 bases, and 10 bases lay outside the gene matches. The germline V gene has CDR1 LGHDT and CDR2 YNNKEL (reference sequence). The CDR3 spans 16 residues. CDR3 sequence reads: CASSPPRGAGQETQYF. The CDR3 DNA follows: TGTGCCAGCAGCCCCCCCCGGGGAGCGGGGCAAGAGACCCAGTACTTC.